Given below is one T cell receptor (beta chain) in context. Germline V gives CDR1 KGHSH, CDR2 LQKENI. Trimming removed 6 bases at V and 5 bases at J, with 10 bases between. The CDR3 runs to 13 residues. This sample was taken from a study of cytomegalovirus exposure and HLA in healthy donors. Use of 60 Vbeta and 13 Jbeta primers characterized the PCR. Clones were sequenced by immunoSEQ multiplex PCR, and TCRdb holds only the in-frame ones, with some missing. The sample contains approximately 210,000 clones, 87% of which appear only once. The sample taken for sequencing was PBMCs. The receptor's source is a man younger than 45 in good health and CMV-seronegative. V is TRBV18 and J is TRBJ1-4; D is unresolved. The CDR3 protein is CASSSGGNEKLFF. The CDR3 bases are TGTGCCAGCTCCTCCGGCGGCAATGAAAAACTGTTTTTT.